This TCR beta chain derives from a study of blood T cell repertoires in COVID-19. Study as a whole: PBMCs, B-cell-depleted T cells, or T cells provided the cDNA or gDNA that made up the material.

Trimming pared 4 bases from V and 5 bases from J, leaving 13 bases between. Germline V gives CDR1 SGHRS, CDR2 YFSETQ. CDR3 length equals 13 residues. As originally analysed: From reference gene primer amplification, estimates of nucleated cell counts were derived. Using immunoSEQ multiplex PCR, the repertoire was profiled, and TCRdb retains in-frame clones only, with some absent. That table gives V, J and clone size, and the DNA gave D and trimming. The sample lists 200,000 to 250,000 clones, more than 80% seen once, with around 7.2% in the top ten. The chain has TRBV5-1 and TRBJ2-7; tentative D call: TRBD1 (6 bases). Material for sequencing was peripheral blood. The origin of this receptor is a woman over 75 with COVID-19, enrolled during active disease. In DNA form, the CDR3 reads TGCGCCAGCAGCGACCAGGGGCCCCACGAGCAGTACTTC. Translation gives CASSDQGPHEQYF.